This TCR beta chain is from a study of T-cell memory formation after mild COVID-19. Whole-study context: Largely, the TCR clusters proved donor specific.

Note on this clonotype: Its specificity is unknown.

The study's findings and limits: A subset of responding clones appeared in pre-infection memory, suggesting cross-reactive memory joined. Contracting CD4+ clones lay largely in CM and EM, with CD8+ ones residing in EMRA. From day 15 to 85, contracting clones were balanced between CD4 and CD8, whereas later expanders leaned toward CD4+.

MiXCR was run by TCRdb on the 5' RACE reads, yielding one entry per CDR3 protein. The sample has 170,000 or so distinct CDR3 sequences; less than 40% are singletons. CDR1 and CDR2 (germline): SGHTA, FQGTGA. This CDR3 region has 14 residues. Trimming removed 1 base at V and 4 bases at J, with 10 bases between. This chain uses TRBV7-3 with TRBJ1-2; D unresolved. The sample consisted of PBMCs or a T cell subset sorted from them (not recorded which). This sequence originates from an adult woman who had mild COVID-19 (a few samples of this study predate the infection). Cell type and time point are not known. CDR3 amino acids: CASSLSPVGYGYTF. Written as DNA, the CDR3 is TGTGCCAGCAGCTTAAGCCCGGTGGGCTATGGCTACACCTTC. The full variable domain, rest sourced from reference TRBV7-3 and TRBJ1-2, is GAGVSQTPSNKVTEKGKYVELRCDPISGHTALYWYRQSLGQGPEFLIYFQGTGAADDSGLPNDRFFAVRPEGSVSTLKIQRTERGDSAVYLCASSLSPVGYGYTFGSGTRLTVV.